This T cell receptor (beta chain) was identified in a study of cytomegalovirus exposure and HLA in healthy donors. About the study: Unique TCR beta sequences numbering 95 million to 130 million came from approximately 180 million T cells in an earlier analysis. Study observations and caveats: Most of the CMV-associated TCR beta chains (in a later analysis) appeared to be HLA-restricted. For TCR beta chains, V- and J-gene trimming was later linked to a missense DCLRE1C variant. Accurate predictions that matched the HLA-A and HLA-B alleles of most subjects were reportedly made from TCR beta sequences.

As to this clone: Its antigen is as yet unknown.

Use of 60 Vbeta and 13 Jbeta primers characterized the PCR. Assay used: immunoSEQ multiplex PCR; TCRdb lists only in-frame clones, some missing. This sample has 130,000 or so clones, with roughly 80% found just once. The CDR3 has 13 amino acids. Germline V gives CDR1 SGHVS, CDR2 FQNEAQ. Deletions cut 4 bases from V and 2 bases from J, with 8 bases between. This chain joins TRBV7-8 and TRBJ1-2; D not certain. The TCR was taken from a woman aged 55-70 years in good health and CMV-seronegative. Sequenced: PBMCs. CDR3 in amino acids: CASSSDGNYGYTF. The CDR3 DNA reads as TGTGCCAGCAGCTCCGACGGGAACTATGGCTACACCTTC.